The rows below give T cell receptor beta chains drawn from one sample of a study of cytomegalovirus exposure and HLA in healthy donors. Method: immunoSEQ multiplex PCR; TCRdb's copy keeps in-frame clones and lacks some. The profile shows over 250,000 clones, 86% of them singletons. Material for sequencing was PBMCs. These receptors originate from a young woman in good health and CMV-seronegative. The CDR3 runs from the conserved cysteine through the conserved F or W. The order of the fields is V gene, clone size, D gene, J gene, CDR3 DNA, CDR3 protein. The D gene is left open where the match is weak. Rows give clone size only sometimes, using once, few, many, or a class for an expanded clone.

TRBV11-1	-	TRBD1	TRBJ1-2	TGTGCCAGCAGCCCCGGACAGGGCGGATTTAACTATGGCTACACCTTC	CASSPGQGGFNYGYTF
TRBV7-2	-	-	TRBJ2-7	TGTGCCAGCAGCTTGTCCCCATACGAGCAGTACTTC	CASSLSPYEQYF
TRBV5-6	-	-	TRBJ1-2	TGTGCCAGCAGCTTGGTGACTTTCGCCAGCGGCTACACCTTC	CASSLVTFASGYTF
TRBV30	few	TRBD1	TRBJ2-1	TGTGCCTGGAGTGTAGGACAGGGGCCGTTCTTC	CAWSVGQGPFF
TRBV27	-	-	TRBJ2-7	TGTGCCAGCAGTTTCCTGAGGGGGGAGCAGTACTTC	CASSFLRGEQYF
TRBV28	-	TRBD1	TRBJ1-2	TGTGCCAGCAGTTTAGGGACAGGGAGTGTCCGGGGCTACACCTTC	CASSLGTGSVRGYTF
TRBV6-5	-	-	TRBJ1-2	TGTGCCAGCAGTTACTCGTCCGACGGGAACTATGGCTACACCTTC	CASSYSSDGNYGYTF
TRBV4-1	-	TRBD1	TRBJ1-1	TGCGCCAGCAGCCCGACGGACAGGCGGAACACTGAAGCTTTCTTT	CASSPTDRRNTEAFF
TRBV19	once	-	TRBJ1-2	TGTGCCAGTAGTATAGATTTTTCAGGGAGGTTTGGCTACACCTTC	CASSIDFSGRFGYTF
TRBV4-1	-	-	TRBJ2-7	TGCGCCAGCAGCCAAGTGGAAGCGCGCAGCTCCTACGAGCAGTACTTC	CASSQVEARSSYEQYF
TRBV4-3	-	-	TRBJ2-7	TGCGCCAGCAGCCAAGTACATCCTTACGAGCAGTACTTC	CASSQVHPYEQYF
TRBV13	-	TRBD2	TRBJ2-1	TGTGCCAGCAGCTTAGGTCGGGCGGGGGGATTGAACAATGAGCAGTTCTTC	CASSLGRAGGLNNEQFF
TRBV6-5	-	TRBD2	TRBJ2-7	TGTGCCAGCAGTTACTGGCTAGCGGGCAAGCCCTACGAGCAGTACTTC	CASSYWLAGKPYEQYF
TRBV6-5	once	-	TRBJ1-2	TGTGCCAGCAGTTCGGCGGGGGGGAGCTATGGCTACACCTTC	CASSSAGGSYGYTF
TRBV30	-	-	TRBJ1-2	TGTGCCTGGAAAACAGAGACCTCGAATGGCTACACCTTC	CAWKTETSNGYTF
TRBV18	-	-	TRBJ2-1	TGTGCCAGCTCACCACGGGGCCAAGGAGGGAATGAGCAGTTCTTC	CASSPRGQGGNEQFF
TRBV5-6	once	-	TRBJ2-7	TGTGCCACCCACCCCCAGGGAGGGGGATCCTACGAGCAGTACTTC	CATHPQGGGSYEQYF
TRBV30	-	-	TRBJ2-7	TGTGCCTGGAGTGTATTAGGGGTCACCTACGAGCAGTACTTC	CAWSVLGVTYEQYF
TRBV4-1	-	TRBD1	TRBJ2-5	TGCGCCAGCAGCCGGGGACAGGGGTACCAAGAGACCCAGTACTTC	CASSRGQGYQETQYF
TRBV29-1	-	-	TRBJ1-1	TGCAGCGTTGAGGTCGAGGACACTGAAGCTTTCTTT	CSVEVEDTEAFF
TRBV7-9	-	-	TRBJ1-5	TGTGCCAGCAGTCCACAGGGATTCAATCAGCCCCAGCATTTT	CASSPQGFNQPQHF
TRBV30	few	TRBD1	TRBJ1-6	TGTGCCTGGAGTAAAGGGACAGGGGGCCCAACCCTCCACTTT	CAWSKGTGGPTLHF
TRBV7-8	-	TRBD2	TRBJ2-7	TGTGCCAGCAGCTCGACTAGCGGGAGGCCCTACGAGCAGTACTTC	CASSSTSGRPYEQYF
TRBV29-1	-	TRBD1	TRBJ2-2	TGCAGCGTTGAAAGGGGACAGACGAACACCGGGGAGCTGTTTTTT	CSVERGQTNTGELFF
TRBV11-2	few	-	TRBJ1-2	TGTGCCAGCAGCTTAGATCGGCTAGACAGTCCTGCTGGCTACACCTTC	CASSLDRLDSPAGYTF
TRBV28	-	TRBD2	TRBJ2-7	TGTGCCAGCAGCGTAGCGGGGGGTACCTACGAGCAGTACTTC	CASSVAGGTYEQYF
TRBV9	-	-	TRBJ1-3	TGTGCCAGCAGCGTAGCTCTCGGCTCTGGAAACACCATATATTTT	CASSVALGSGNTIYF
TRBV5-1	-	-	TRBJ1-6	TGCGCCAGCAGCTTGCCGGCCACGGGAAGGTCTTCACCCCTCCACTTT	CASSLPATGRSSPLHF
TRBV9	-	-	TRBJ1-5	TGTGCCAGCAGCCGCCCGACGGGGGGTGATCAGCCCCAGCATTTT	CASSRPTGGDQPQHF
TRBV4-1	-	-	TRBJ1-6	TGCGCCAGCAGCCACCTTGGGAGGGAGGCTAATTCACCCCTCCACTTT	CASSHLGREANSPLHF
TRBV28	-	-	TRBJ2-1	TGTGCCAGCCTTTCTACCCCCATTTACAATGAGCAGTTCTTC	CASLSTPIYNEQFF
TRBV11-2	few	-	TRBJ2-7	TGTGCCAGCAGCTTAGATCAGATGATAGAAAGGGGCTACGAGCAGTACTTC	CASSLDQMIERGYEQYF
TRBV2	-	TRBD2	TRBJ2-5	TGTGCCAGCACGCTGGGGACTAGCGGGAGGGAGACCCAGTACTTC	CASTLGTSGRETQYF
TRBV27	-	-	TRBJ1-2	TGTGCCAGCAGAGCCGAGAACTATGGCTACACCTTC	CASRAENYGYTF
TRBV15	-	-	TRBJ1-5	TGTGCCACCAGCAGGAGACAGGTCGCTTATCAGCCCCAGCATTTT	CATSRRQVAYQPQHF
TRBV4-2	-	TRBD1	TRBJ1-2	TGTGCCAGCAGCCAAGATACAGGGGGACGTGGCTACACCTTC	CASSQDTGGRGYTF
TRBV2	few	-	TRBJ1-5	TGTGCCAGCAGTGAGACAGCAAGCAATCAGCCCCAGCATTTT	CASSETASNQPQHF
TRBV19	-	-	TRBJ2-2	TGTGCCAGTATATCGGACACCGGGGAGCTGTTTTTT	CASISDTGELFF
TRBV27	-	TRBD1	TRBJ2-7	TGTGCCAGCAGTCGAACAGGGGTTAGAAGTTACGAGCAGTACTTC	CASSRTGVRSYEQYF
TRBV28	once	TRBD1	TRBJ1-2	TGTGCCAGCAGCCCCGGACAGGAAGATGGCTACACCTTC	CASSPGQEDGYTF
TRBV5-4	-	-	TRBJ1-2	TGTGCCAGCACCTCACTGCGGGCCTACGGCTACACCTTC	CASTSLRAYGYTF
TRBV10-3	-	-	TRBJ1-5	TGTGCCATCAGTGAGACACAGGGCGTTGGGAGCAATCAGCCCCAGCATTTT	CAISETQGVGSNQPQHF
TRBV28	-	-	TRBJ2-7	TGTGCCAGCAGCCCCCCCGGGCGGGGCAGATTCTACGAGCAGTACTTC	CASSPPGRGRFYEQYF
TRBV5-1	once	-	TRBJ1-4	TGCGCCAGCAGCCATCAGGGCGGGCCGGGGGCAACTAATGAAAAACTGTTTTTT	CASSHQGGPGATNEKLFF
TRBV30	-	TRBD1	TRBJ1-5	TGTGCCTGGAGTGTACAGGGGGAGTCCCAGCCCCAGCATTTT	CAWSVQGESQPQHF
TRBV30	-	TRBD2	TRBJ2-2	TGTGCCTGGAGCCCTGGACTAGCGGACACCGGGGAGCTGTTTTTT	CAWSPGLADTGELFF
TRBV29-1	-	TRBD2	TRBJ2-1	TGCAGCGTCGCAACTAGCGGGGGGGTCTACAATGAGCAGTTCTTC	CSVATSGGVYNEQFF
TRBV29-1	once	-	TRBJ1-1	TGCAGCGTTGTAATCAACACTGAAGCTTTCTTT	CSVVINTEAFF
TRBV7-9	few	-	TRBJ1-6	TGTGCCAGCAGCTTCAGACAAAGCTCCTATAATTCACCCCTCCACTTT	CASSFRQSSYNSPLHF
TRBV16	-	TRBD1	TRBJ1-6	TGTGCCAGCAGCCAATGGCAGGGGGAATCACCCCTCCACTTT	CASSQWQGESPLHF
TRBV5-6	-	-	TRBJ1-1	TGTGCCAGCAGCTTGGGTCGACGGGACTTCGACACTGAAGCTTTCTTT	CASSLGRRDFDTEAFF
TRBV28	-	-	TRBJ1-2	TGTGCCAGCAGTTTGCCGCCTTTGAGAAACGAGGGTTATGGCTACACCTTC	CASSLPPLRNEGYGYTF
TRBV2	-	-	TRBJ1-1	TGTGCCGGCATCTTAGATATTTACACTGAAGCTTTCTTT	CAGILDIYTEAFF
TRBV6-1	-	TRBD2	TRBJ2-7	TGTGCCAGCAGTGGGCTAACTAGCGGGGGGAGCTCCTACGAGCAGTACTTC	CASSGLTSGGSSYEQYF
TRBV2	-	-	TRBJ1-6	TGTGCCAGCAGTGAGAGGTGGATTAGCTCCTATAATTCACCCCTCCACTTT	CASSERWISSYNSPLHF
TRBV4-1	-	-	TRBJ2-5	TGCGCCAGCAGCCAAAGGCAGCGGGTAGAGACCCAGTACTTC	CASSQRQRVETQYF
TRBV4-3	few	TRBD1	TRBJ2-3	TGCGCCAGCAGCCAAGAACGGACAGGGGCCACAGATACGCAGTATTTT	CASSQERTGATDTQYF
TRBV9	-	-	TRBJ2-7	TGTGCCAGCAGCGCGGACAGCTACGAGCAGTACTTC	CASSADSYEQYF
TRBV29-1	few	-	TRBJ1-4	TGCAGCGTGAGGAGGGGCATGGGTGAAAAACTGTTTTTT	CSVRRGMGEKLFF